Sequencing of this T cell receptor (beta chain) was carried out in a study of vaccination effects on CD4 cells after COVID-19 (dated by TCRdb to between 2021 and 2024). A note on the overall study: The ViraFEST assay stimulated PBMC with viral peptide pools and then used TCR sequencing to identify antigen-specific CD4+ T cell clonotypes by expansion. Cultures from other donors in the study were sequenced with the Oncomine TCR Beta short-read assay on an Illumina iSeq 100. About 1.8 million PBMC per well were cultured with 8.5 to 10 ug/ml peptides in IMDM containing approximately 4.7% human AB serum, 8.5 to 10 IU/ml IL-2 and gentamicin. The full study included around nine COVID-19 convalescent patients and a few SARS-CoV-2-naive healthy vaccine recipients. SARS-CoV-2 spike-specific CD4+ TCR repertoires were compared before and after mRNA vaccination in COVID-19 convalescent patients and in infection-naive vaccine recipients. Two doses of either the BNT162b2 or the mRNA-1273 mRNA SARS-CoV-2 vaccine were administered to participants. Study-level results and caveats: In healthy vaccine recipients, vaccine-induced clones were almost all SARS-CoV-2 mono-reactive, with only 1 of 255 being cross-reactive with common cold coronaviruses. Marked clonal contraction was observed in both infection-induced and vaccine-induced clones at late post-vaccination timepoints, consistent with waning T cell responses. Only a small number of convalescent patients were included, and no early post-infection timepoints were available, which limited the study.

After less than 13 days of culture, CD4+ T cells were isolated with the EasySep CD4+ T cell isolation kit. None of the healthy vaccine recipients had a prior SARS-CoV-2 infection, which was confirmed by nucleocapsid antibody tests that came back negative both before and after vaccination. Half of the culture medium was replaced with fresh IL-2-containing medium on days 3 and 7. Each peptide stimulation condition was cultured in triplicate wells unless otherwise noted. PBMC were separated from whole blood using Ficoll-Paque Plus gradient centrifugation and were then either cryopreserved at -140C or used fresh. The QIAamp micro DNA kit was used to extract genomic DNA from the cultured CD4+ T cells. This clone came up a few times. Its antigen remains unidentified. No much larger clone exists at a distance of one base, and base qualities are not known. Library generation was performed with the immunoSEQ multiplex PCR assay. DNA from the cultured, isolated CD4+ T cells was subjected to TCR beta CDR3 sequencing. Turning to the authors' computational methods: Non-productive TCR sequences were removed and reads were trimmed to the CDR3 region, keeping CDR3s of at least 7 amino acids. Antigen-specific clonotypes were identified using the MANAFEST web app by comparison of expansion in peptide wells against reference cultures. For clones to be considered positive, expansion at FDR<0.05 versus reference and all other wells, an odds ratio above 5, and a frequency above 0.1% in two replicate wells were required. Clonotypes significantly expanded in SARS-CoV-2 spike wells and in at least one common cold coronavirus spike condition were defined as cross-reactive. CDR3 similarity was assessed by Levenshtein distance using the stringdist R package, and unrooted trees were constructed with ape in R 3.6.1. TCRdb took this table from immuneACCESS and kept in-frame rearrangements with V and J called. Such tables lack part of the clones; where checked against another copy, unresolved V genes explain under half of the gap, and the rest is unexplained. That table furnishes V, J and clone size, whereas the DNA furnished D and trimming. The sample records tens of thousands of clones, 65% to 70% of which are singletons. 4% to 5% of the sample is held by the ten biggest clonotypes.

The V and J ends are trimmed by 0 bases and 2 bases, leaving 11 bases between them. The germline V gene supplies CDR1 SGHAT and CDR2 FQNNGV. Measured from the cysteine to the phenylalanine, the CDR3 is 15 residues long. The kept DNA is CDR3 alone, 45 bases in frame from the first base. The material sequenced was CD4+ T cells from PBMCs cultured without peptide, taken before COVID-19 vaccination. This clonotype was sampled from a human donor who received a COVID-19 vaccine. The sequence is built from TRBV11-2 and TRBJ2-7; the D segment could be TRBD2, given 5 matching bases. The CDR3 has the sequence CASSLDSTRTYEQYF. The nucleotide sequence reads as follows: TGTGCCAGCAGCTTAGATTCAACTAGAACCTACGAGCAGTACTTC.